This T cell receptor (beta chain) was sequenced during a study of cytomegalovirus exposure and HLA in healthy donors. The V gene lost 5 bases and the J gene lost 0 bases, with 14 bases spanning the gap. The CDR3 spans 15 residues. The V gene's germline CDR1 is SGHAT and CDR2 FQNNGV. Here immunoSEQ multiplex PCR was the method, and the copy in TCRdb shows in-frame clones only, minus some. The table lists approximately 270,000 clones, roughly 87% of them singletons. Points from the study as a whole: The TCR clusters that emerged in the first cohort tended, a later analysis found, to co-occur in the roughly 130 validation repertoires. It was reported that the classifier diagnosed cytomegalovirus status with high specificity and sensitivity in both the original and validation cohorts.

A note on this clone: Its antigen is still unknown.

The TCR comes from a young man in good health and CMV-seropositive. The chain links TRBV11-2 to TRBJ2-7; maybe TRBD2 (6 bases). The sample comprised PBMCs. The CDR3 region is CASSSFSEGSYEQYF. CDR3 sequence (DNA): TGTGCCAGCAGCAGTTTCTCGGAGGGCTCCTACGAGCAGTACTTC.